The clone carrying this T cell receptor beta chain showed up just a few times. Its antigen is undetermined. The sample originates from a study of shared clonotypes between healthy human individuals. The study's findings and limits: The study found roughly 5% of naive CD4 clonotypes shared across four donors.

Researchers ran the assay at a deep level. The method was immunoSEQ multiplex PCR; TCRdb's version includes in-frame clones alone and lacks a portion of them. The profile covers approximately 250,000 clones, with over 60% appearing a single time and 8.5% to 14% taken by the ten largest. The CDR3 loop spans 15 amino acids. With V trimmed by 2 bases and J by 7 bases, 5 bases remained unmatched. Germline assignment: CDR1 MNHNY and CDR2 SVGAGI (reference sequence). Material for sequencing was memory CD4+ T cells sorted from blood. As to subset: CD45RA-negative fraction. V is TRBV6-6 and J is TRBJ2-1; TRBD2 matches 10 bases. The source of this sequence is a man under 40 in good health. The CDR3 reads CASSYTGLAANEQFF. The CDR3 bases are TGTGCCAGCAGTTACACAGGACTAGCGGCTAATGAGCAGTTCTTC.